This T cell receptor beta chain appears in the sequencing data of a study of OX40 agonist ivuxolimab in advanced cancers. The study, taken as a whole, reports: Among the lowest levels of clonal expansion were found in partial responders at 0.1-3.0 mg/kg.

V lost 7 bases, J lost 7 bases, and 19 bases lay in between. This CDR3 spans 14 amino acids. Germline V lookup: CDR1 SEHNR, CDR2 FQNEAQ (reference sequence). Remarks on this clone: The target antigen is unknown.

TCRdb's table, derived via immunoSEQ multiplex PCR, lists solely in-frame clones and lacks some. The repertoire holds roughly 76,000 clones, with around 87% as singletons. The chain combines TRBV7-9 with TRBJ1-2; TRBD1 might be the D (5 bases). Sequenced material: CD4+ or CD8+ T cells sorted from blood, taken in a trial of the OX40 agonist ivuxolimab. The TCR comes from an adult with an advanced solid tumor such as melanoma, head and neck, liver or kidney cancer. CDR3 amino acids: CASTQHAGVFGYTF. The DNA for the CDR3 is TGTGCCAGCACCCAACATGCGGGGGTTTTTGGCTACACCTTC.